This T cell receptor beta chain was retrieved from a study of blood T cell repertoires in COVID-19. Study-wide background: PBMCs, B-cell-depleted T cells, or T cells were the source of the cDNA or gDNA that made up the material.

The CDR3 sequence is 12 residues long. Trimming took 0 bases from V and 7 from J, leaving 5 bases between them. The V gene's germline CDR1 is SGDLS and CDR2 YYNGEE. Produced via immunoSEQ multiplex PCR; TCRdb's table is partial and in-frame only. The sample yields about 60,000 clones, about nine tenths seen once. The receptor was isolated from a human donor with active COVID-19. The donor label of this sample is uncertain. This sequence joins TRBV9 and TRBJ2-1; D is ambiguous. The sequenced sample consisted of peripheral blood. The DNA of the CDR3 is TGTGCCAGCAGCGTAGGGCAGAATGAGCAGTTCTTC. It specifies CASSVGQNEQFF.